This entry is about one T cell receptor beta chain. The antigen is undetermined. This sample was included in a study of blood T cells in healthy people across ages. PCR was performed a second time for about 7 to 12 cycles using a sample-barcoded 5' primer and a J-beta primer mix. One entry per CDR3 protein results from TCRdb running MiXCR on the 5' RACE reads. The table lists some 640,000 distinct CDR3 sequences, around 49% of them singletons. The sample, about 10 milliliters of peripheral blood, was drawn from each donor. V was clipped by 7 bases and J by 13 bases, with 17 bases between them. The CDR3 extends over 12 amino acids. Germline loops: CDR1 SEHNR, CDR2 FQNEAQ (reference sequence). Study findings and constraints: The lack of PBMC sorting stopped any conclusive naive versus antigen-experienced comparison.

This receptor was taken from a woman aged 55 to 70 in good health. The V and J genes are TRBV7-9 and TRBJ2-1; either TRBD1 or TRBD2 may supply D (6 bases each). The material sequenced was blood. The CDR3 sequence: CASTYLEGEQFF. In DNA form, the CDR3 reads TGTGCCAGCACCTATTTGGAGGGGGAACAGTTCTTC.